This T cell receptor beta chain was documented in a study of cytomegalovirus exposure and HLA in healthy donors. Findings of the study overall: When a later analysis was performed, an Asian-associated ancestry cluster reportedly had fewer N-insertions than the roughly 690-donor mean.

Looked up from germline, CDR1 is SGDLS and CDR2 is YYNGEE. The CDR3 has 16 amino acids. The V end was cut by 0 bases, the J end by 1 base, with 10 bases between. A multiplex PCR was run with 60 Vbeta primers and 13 Jbeta primers. Measured with immunoSEQ multiplex PCR; TCRdb has only the in-frame clones, and not every one. The table records approximately 190,000 clones, more than 75% of them present only once. A note on this clone: Its target is unknown.

The chain has TRBV9 and TRBJ2-2, with D possibly matching TRBD1 (6 bases). The source material was PBMCs. This TCR came from a woman aged 45-65 years in good health and CMV-seropositive. The DNA of the CDR3 is TGTGCCAGCAGCGTAGGGGGGCAGCGGAACACCGGGGAGCTGTTTTTT. This translates into CASSVGGQRNTGELFF.